This T cell receptor (beta chain) was recorded in a study of blood T cell repertoires in COVID-19. Study-wide background: Whether acute or convalescent, the COVID-19 samples came from the United States, Italy and Spain. PBMCs, B-cell-depleted T cells, or T cells were the source of the cDNA or gDNA that made up the material.

Original processing methods: The authors estimated nucleated cell counts from reference gene primer amplification. Assay: immunoSEQ multiplex PCR; the TCRdb copy retains only in-frame clones and omits some. V and J calls and clone size come straight from that table; D and trimming were deduced from the DNA. The sample includes about 150,000 clones, 80% to 90% of them seen just once. This clone occurred once. This TCR was sampled from a woman in her sixties with active COVID-19. Source material: peripheral blood.

CDR3 protein: CASSSRTSGTSYEQYF. CDR3 in DNA: TGTGCCAGCAGTTCTCGGACTAGCGGGACGAGTTACGAGCAGTACTTC. The chain recombines TRBV28 with TRBJ2-7; 12 bases agree with TRBD2. The length of the CDR3 is 16 residues. Germline CDR1 and CDR2: MDHEN and SYDVKM. J was trimmed by 4 bases and V by 4 bases; bases with no gene match: 8.